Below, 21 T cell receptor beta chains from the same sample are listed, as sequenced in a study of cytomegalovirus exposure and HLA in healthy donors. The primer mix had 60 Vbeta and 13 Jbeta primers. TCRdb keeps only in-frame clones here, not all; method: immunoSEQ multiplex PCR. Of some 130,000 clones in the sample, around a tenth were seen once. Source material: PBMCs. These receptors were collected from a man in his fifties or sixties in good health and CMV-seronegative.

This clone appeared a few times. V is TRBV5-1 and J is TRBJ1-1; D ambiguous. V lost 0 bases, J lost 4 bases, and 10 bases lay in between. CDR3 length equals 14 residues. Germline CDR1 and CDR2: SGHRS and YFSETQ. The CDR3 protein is CASSLGPTGTEAFF. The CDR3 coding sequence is TGCGCCAGCAGCTTGGGACCGACTGGCACTGAAGCTTTCTTT.

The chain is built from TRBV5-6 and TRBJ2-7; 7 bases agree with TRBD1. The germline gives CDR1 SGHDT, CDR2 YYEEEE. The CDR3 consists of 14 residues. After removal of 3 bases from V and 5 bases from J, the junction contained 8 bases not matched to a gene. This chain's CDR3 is CASSSPTGLDEQYF. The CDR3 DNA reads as TGTGCCAGCAGCTCGCCGACAGGGCTCGACGAGCAGTACTTC.

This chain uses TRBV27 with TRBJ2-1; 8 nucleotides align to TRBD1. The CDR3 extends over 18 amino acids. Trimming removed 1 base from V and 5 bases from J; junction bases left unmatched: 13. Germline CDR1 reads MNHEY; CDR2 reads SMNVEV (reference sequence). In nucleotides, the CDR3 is TGTGCCAGCAGTTTATATCTATTGGGGCAGGGGGCGAACAATGAGCAGTTCTTC. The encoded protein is CASSLYLLGQGANNEQFF.

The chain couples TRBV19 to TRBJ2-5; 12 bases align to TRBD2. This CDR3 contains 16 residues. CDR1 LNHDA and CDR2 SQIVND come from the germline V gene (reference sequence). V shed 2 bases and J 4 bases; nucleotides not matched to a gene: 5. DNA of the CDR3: TGTGCCAGTAGTATAAGACTAGCGGGAGTCGGAGAGACCCAGTACTTC. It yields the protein CASSIRLAGVGETQYF.

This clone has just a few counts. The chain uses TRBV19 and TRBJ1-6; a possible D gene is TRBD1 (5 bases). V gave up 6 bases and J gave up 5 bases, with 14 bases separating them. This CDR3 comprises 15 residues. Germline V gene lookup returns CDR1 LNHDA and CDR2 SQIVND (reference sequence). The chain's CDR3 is CASSIDSSDNSPLHF. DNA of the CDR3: TGTGCCAGTAGCATCGACAGTTCCGATAATTCACCCCTCCACTTT. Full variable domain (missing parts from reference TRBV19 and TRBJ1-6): DGGITQSPKYLFRKEGQNVTLSCEQNLNHDAMYWYRQDPGQGLRLIYYSQIVNDFQKGDIAEGYSVSREKKESFPLTVTSAQKNPTAFYLCASSIDSSDNSPLHFGNGTRLTVT.

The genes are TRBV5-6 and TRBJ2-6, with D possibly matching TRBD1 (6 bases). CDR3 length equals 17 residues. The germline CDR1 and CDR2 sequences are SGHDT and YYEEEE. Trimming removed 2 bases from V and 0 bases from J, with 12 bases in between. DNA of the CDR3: TGTGCCAGCAGCTTAGAGGGGGTGAGCTCTGGGGCCAACGTCCTGACTTTC. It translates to CASSLEGVSSGANVLTF.

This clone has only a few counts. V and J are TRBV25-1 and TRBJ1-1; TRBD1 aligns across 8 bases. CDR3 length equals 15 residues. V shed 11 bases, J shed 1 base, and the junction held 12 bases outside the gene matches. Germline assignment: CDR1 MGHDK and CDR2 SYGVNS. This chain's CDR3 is CASSPDRGWNTEAFF. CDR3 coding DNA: TGTGCCTCCTCCCCCGACAGGGGCTGGAACACTGAAGCTTTCTTT.

CDR3 bases: TGTGCCTGGACGACAGGGGGAAGCTACAATGAGCAGTTCTTC. It encodes CAWTTGGSYNEQFF. The chain couples TRBV30 to TRBJ2-1; 9 bases align to TRBD1. Trimming removed 4 bases from V and 3 bases from J; junction bases left unmatched: 4. Germline-derived CDR1 and CDR2 are GTSNPN and SVGIG (reference sequence). CDR3 length: 14 residues.

The CDR3: CASSLIFLTGVTNTEAFF. CDR3 DNA: TGTGCCAGCAGCTTAATTTTTCTGACAGGGGTCACGAACACTGAAGCTTTCTTT. This chain connects TRBV7-3 to TRBJ1-1, with 8 bases aligning to TRBD1. V was clipped by 1 base and J by 1 base; unmatched bases: 11. Germline V CDR1 and CDR2: SGHTA, FQGTGA. This CDR3 comprises 18 residues.

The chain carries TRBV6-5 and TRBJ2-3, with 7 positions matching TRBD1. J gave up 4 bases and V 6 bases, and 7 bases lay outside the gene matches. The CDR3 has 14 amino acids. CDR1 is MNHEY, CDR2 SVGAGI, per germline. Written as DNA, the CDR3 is TGTGCCAGCAGCCGACAGGGCGTACCAGATACGCAGTATTTT. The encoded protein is CASSRQGVPDTQYF.

The DNA of the CDR3 is TGTGCCAGCAGCTTTTCCGGGACTAGCGGGGGGCCTTACAATGAGCAGTTCTTC. Its protein product is CASSFSGTSGGPYNEQFF. This chain connects TRBV7-2 to TRBJ2-1, with 15 bases lining up with TRBD2. This CDR3 comprises 18 residues. V was clipped by 3 bases and J by 4 bases; unmatched bases: 7. Germline CDR1 and CDR2: SGHTA and FQGNSA.

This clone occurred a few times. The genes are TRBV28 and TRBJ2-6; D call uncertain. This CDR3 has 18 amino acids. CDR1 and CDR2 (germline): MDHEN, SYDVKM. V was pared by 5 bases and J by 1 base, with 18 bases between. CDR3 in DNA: TGTGCCAGCAGTCCATCATTGGGCAGCCCGTCTGGGGCCAACGTCCTGACTTTC. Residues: CASSPSLGSPSGANVLTF.

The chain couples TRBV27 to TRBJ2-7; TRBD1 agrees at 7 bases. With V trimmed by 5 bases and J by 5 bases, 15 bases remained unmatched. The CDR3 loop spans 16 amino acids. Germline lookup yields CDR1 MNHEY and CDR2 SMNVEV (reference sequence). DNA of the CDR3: TGTGCCAGCAGTCAGATTATGGGACAGCTAAGAAACGAGCAGTACTTC. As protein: CASSQIMGQLRNEQYF.

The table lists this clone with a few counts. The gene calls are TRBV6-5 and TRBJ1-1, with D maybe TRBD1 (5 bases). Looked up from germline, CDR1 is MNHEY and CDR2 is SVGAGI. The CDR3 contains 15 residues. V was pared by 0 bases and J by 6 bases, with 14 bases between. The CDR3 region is CASSYSGLRQPEAFF. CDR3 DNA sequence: TGTGCCAGCAGTTACTCGGGACTCCGGCAGCCTGAAGCTTTCTTT.

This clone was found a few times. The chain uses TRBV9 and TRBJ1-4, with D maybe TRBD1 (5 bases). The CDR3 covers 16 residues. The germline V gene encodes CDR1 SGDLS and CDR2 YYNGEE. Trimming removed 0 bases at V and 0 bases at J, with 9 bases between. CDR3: CASSVGATATNEKLFF. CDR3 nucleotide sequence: TGTGCCAGCAGCGTAGGGGCGACAGCAACTAATGAAAAACTGTTTTTT.

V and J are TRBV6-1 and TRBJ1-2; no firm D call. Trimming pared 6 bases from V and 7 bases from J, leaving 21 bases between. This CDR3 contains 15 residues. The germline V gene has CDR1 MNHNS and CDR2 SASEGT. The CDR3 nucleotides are TGTGCCAGCAGCCGCAACGGGGAGGGTGGCTCTGGCTACACCTTC. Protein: CASSRNGEGGSGYTF.

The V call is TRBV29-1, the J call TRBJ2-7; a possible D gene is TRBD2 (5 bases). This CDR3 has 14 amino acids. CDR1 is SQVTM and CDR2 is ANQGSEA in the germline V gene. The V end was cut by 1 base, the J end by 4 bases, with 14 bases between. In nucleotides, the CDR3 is TGCAGCGTTGAAGGGGCCGCACTAGGATACGAGCAGTACTTC. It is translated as CSVEGAALGYEQYF.

CDR3 DNA: TGCGCCAGCAGTGAGTCGAGGTACGAGCAGTACTTC. The encoded protein is CASSESRYEQYF. This chain uses TRBV10-2 with TRBJ2-7; D gene unclear. This CDR3 comprises 12 residues. Trimming removed 0 bases from V and 4 bases from J, with 4 bases in between. Germline assignment: CDR1 WSHSY and CDR2 SAAADI.

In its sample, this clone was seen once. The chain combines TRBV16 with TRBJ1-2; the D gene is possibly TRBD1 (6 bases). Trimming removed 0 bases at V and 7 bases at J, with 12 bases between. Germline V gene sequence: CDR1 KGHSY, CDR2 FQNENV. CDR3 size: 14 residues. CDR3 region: CASSQSIQGSGYTF. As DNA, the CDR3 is TGTGCCAGCAGCCAATCGATTCAGGGGTCTGGCTACACCTTC.

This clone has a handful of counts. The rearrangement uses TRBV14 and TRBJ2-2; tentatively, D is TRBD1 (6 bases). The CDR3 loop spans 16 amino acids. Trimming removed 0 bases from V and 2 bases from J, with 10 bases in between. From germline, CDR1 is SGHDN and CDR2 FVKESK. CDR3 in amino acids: CASSQDAGVNTGELFF. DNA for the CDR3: TGTGCCAGCAGCCAAGATGCAGGGGTTAACACCGGGGAGCTGTTTTTT.

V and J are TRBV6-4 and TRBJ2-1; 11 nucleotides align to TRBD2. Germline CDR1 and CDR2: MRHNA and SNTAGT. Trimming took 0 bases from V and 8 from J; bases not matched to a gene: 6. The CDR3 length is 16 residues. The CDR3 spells CASSDSLAGGRDEQFF. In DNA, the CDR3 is TGTGCCAGCAGTGACTCTCTAGCGGGAGGTCGCGATGAGCAGTTCTTC.